This TCR beta chain comes out of a study of PD-L1 blockade in urothelial cancer. The wider study: Of prior chemotherapy regimens, patients had received between 0 and 3.

This clone was counted a single time. Spike-ins of synthetic TCR analog templates went into each PCR. The repertoire was sequenced with immunoSEQ multiplex PCR; TCRdb's copy has only in-frame clones and lacks some. Of approximately 18,000 clones listed, around 83% are singletons. With 3 bases removed from V and 7 bases from J, the gap between germline ends came to 19 bases. There are 16 residues in the CDR3. Germline CDR1 LNHDA, CDR2 SQIVND (reference sequence). Specified time point: peripheral blood 6 weeks after treatment start. The chain combines TRBV19 with TRBJ2-1, with D perhaps TRBD2 (7 bases). This sample comprised PBMCs, obtained around atezolizumab (anti-PD-L1) treatment. This clonotype originated in a man aged 50 to 60 with urothelial cancer. Here the CDR3 reads CASSIGGVGGRNEQFF. The CDR3 DNA is TGTGCCAGTAGTATCGGCGGGGTGGGGGGGCGAAATGAGCAGTTCTTC.